Sequencing of this T cell receptor beta chain was carried out in a study of T cell responses to AZD1222 COVID-19 vaccine. Study in general: Second doses that came at about 4 or about 12 weeks were put together. Overall study findings and caveats: Reports say nearly half of spike-specific TCRs go after unmutated variant regions. Sampled repertoires all dated from after the peak T cell response. Spike-spanning, vaccine-associated CD4 TCRs were dominant at 160-218 and 743-854.

CDR1 is SGHVS, CDR2 FQNEAQ, per germline. The V end lost 7 bases, the J end lost 8 bases, and 18 bases lay between the germline ends. This CDR3 comprises 14 residues. In this sample, this clone turned up once. Its antigen remains unknown. TCRdb's table, derived via immunoSEQ multiplex PCR, lists solely in-frame clones and lacks some. The sample has about 150,000 clones, 94% seen once. Source: peripheral blood, taken on day 0 of AZD1222 vaccination. J is TRBJ1-3 and V is TRBV7-8, with D perhaps matching TRBD1 (5 bases). This clonotype originated in an adult in good health. CDR3 in amino acids: CASILGAGGDTIYF. CDR3 sequence (DNA): TGTGCCAGCATCCTAGGGGCAGGCGGGGACACCATATATTTT.